Given below is one T cell receptor (beta chain) in context. In the original workflow: Estimation of nucleated cell counts relied on the amplification of reference gene primers. Profiling relied on immunoSEQ multiplex PCR, and the TCRdb table lists in-frame clones only, not all of them. V, J and clone size were drawn from that table, and D and trimming were deduced from the DNA. The data contain 55,000 to 90,000 clones, roughly 86% of them singletons. This sample stems from a study of blood T cell repertoires in COVID-19. Study-level background: Acute and convalescent COVID-19 samples came from the United States, Italy and Spain. T cells, B-cell-depleted T cells, or PBMCs supplied cDNA or gDNA.

Trimming cost V 7 bases and J 3 bases; bases outside gene matches: 9. The CDR3 is 17 amino acids. Germline V gives CDR1 LNHDA, CDR2 SQIVND (reference sequence). Material for sequencing was peripheral blood. The gene calls are TRBV19 and TRBJ2-7, with 16 bases that match TRBD2. This sequence originates from a man between 65 and 85 years old with active COVID-19. The CDR3 loop reads CASTPGLAGGVVYEQYF. In DNA form, the CDR3 reads TGTGCCAGTACCCCGGGACTAGCGGGAGGGGTTGTCTACGAGCAGTACTTC.